This T cell receptor (beta chain) was recovered during a study of STAT5B mutations in CD4+ large granular lymphocyte leukemia. Regarding the study as a whole: 8/27 top patient clones versus 2/35 control clones were TRBV06-family.

Germline CDR1 is DFQATT and CDR2 is SNEGSKA (reference sequence). With 3 bases removed from V and 4 bases from J, the gap between germline ends came to 7 bases. The CDR3 is 11 amino acids. In regard to this clone: Its specificity is unknown.

The table came from immunoSEQ multiplex PCR; TCRdb's copy has only in-frame clones and leaves some out. The data show some 23,000 clones, 70% to 80% seen once. This clonotype was sampled from a human donor in good health. The chain couples TRBV20-1 to TRBJ2-7; D gene ambiguous. The sequenced sample consisted of CD4+ T cells from blood buffy coats. The CDR3 region is CSARIGYEQYV. DNA of the CDR3: TGCAGTGCTAGGATCGGGTACGAGCAGTACGTC.